This TCR beta chain was identified in a study of T cell changes during pregnancy in multiple sclerosis. Assay: immunoSEQ multiplex PCR; the TCRdb copy retains only in-frame clones and omits some. This sample carries 60,000 to 65,000 clones, about 90% of them seen once, and the ten largest clones take 2% to 2.5%. The sequenced sample was peripheral blood, obtained in the second trimester of pregnancy. This receptor was taken from a female donor in good health, enrolled as a control in a pregnancy study.

The CDR3 protein is CSVDIIQGSGELFF. In DNA, the CDR3 is TGCAGCGTTGATATTATACAGGGTTCCGGGGAGCTGTTTTTT. The chain employs TRBV29-1 and TRBJ2-2; possibly TRBD1 for D (6 bases). The CDR3 totals 14 residues. The V gene lost 3 bases and the J gene lost 6 bases, with 14 bases spanning the gap. Looked up from germline, CDR1 is SQVTM and CDR2 is ANQGSEA.